The next 5 T cell receptor beta chains were all read from a single sample in a study of PD-L1 blockade in urothelial cancer. Time point denoted: pretreatment peripheral blood. Some clones are missing from TCRdb's copy, which holds only in-frame ones; the method was immunoSEQ multiplex PCR. The sample gives over 45,000 clones, 85% to 90% of which show up once; about 20% is in the top ten. The sample in question was PBMCs, obtained around atezolizumab (anti-PD-L1) treatment. The receptors stem from a man between 60 and 75 years old with urothelial cancer.

The chain recombines TRBV29-1 with TRBJ2-5; the D gene is possibly TRBD2 (6 bases). This CDR3 has 12 amino acids. Per germline, CDR1 SQVTM and CDR2 ANQGSEA. The V gene lost 4 bases and the J gene lost 5 bases, with 11 bases spanning the gap. The CDR3 protein is CSVVVAAETQYF. The CDR3 DNA is TGCAGCGTTGTTGTAGCGGCGGAGACCCAGTACTTC. Based on the CDR3 plus reference TRBV29-1 and TRBJ2-5, the full variable domain is SAVISQKPSRDICQRGTSLTIQCQVDSQVTMMFWYRQQPGQSLTLIATANQGSEATYESGFVIDKFPISRPNLTFSTLTVSNMSPEDSSIYLCSVVVAAETQYFGPGTRLLVL.

This clone was recorded a few times. The J gene is TRBJ1-1, the V gene TRBV6-5, with D hard to call. The V end was cut by 3 bases, the J end by 1 base, with 9 bases between. CDR3 length: 14 residues. Germline assignment: CDR1 MNHEY and CDR2 SVGAGI. In DNA form, the CDR3 reads TGTGCCAGCAGTTATCACTCCGGGAACACTGAAGCTTTCTTT. Translating gives CASSYHSGNTEAFF.

The chain joins TRBV6-5 to TRBJ2-3, with 12 bases identical to TRBD1. J gave up 3 bases and V 6 bases, and 4 bases lay outside the gene matches. The CDR3 totals 15 residues. Germline CDR1 and CDR2: MNHEY and SVGAGI. CDR3 DNA sequence: TGTGCCAGCAGGGGGACAGGGGGCAGAACAGATACGCAGTATTTT. Encoded protein: CASRGTGGRTDTQYF.

V usage is TRBV11-3 and J usage is TRBJ2-2, with D possibly matching TRBD2 (5 bases). This CDR3 region has 15 residues. Germline V gene lookup returns CDR1 SGHNT and CDR2 YENEEA. V lost 2 bases and J 3 bases, leaving 10 bases between the germline ends. For the CDR3, the DNA is TGTGCCAGCAGCTTAAGTGGCGGGTACACCGGGGAGCTGTTTTTT. Amino acid sequence: CASSLSGGYTGELFF.

The chain is built from TRBV4-1 and TRBJ1-1; no firm D call. Germline V gene data show CDR1 as MGHRA and CDR2 as YSYEKL. The CDR3 totals 13 residues. V was cut by 4 bases and J by 0 bases, with 6 bases left in between. The CDR3 DNA reads as TGCGCCAGCAGCCTTTACATGAACACTGAAGCTTTCTTT. Its protein product is CASSLYMNTEAFF.